This TCR beta chain was captured in a study of T cell changes during pregnancy in multiple sclerosis. The method was immunoSEQ multiplex PCR; TCRdb's version includes in-frame clones alone and lacks a portion of them. The table records about 70,000 clones, approximately 92% of them present only once. CDR1 and CDR2 from the germline V gene are SEHNR and FQNEAQ (reference sequence). The CDR3 length is 12 residues. This clone was seen only once. The chain is built from TRBV7-9 and TRBJ2-3; TRBD2 aligns across 10 bases. This sequence originates from a female donor with multiple sclerosis, enrolled in a pregnancy study. Material: peripheral blood, obtained before pregnancy. CDR3: CETSGSTDTQYF. CDR3 bases: TGTGAGACTAGCGGGAGCACAGATACGCAGTATTTT.